The entry that follows covers one TCR beta chain sequence. Its antigen is as yet unknown. This sample was taken from a study of cytomegalovirus exposure and HLA in healthy donors. The study, taken as a whole, reports: The dataset shows that most TCR sequences were rare, while some public TCRs occurred in many donors.

Assay used: immunoSEQ multiplex PCR; TCRdb lists only in-frame clones, some missing. The data contain approximately 210,000 clones, 88% of them singletons. V was pared by 1 base and J by 7 bases, with 10 bases between. The CDR3 totals 13 residues. Germline V gives CDR1 MGHRA, CDR2 YSYEKL. The sequence was obtained from a young woman in good health and CMV-seronegative. The sequenced material came from PBMCs. The chain carries TRBV4-1 and TRBJ2-5; maybe TRBD2 (5 bases). The CDR3 protein is CASSQAGSGTQYF. The CDR3, as DNA: TGCGCCAGCAGCCAAGCGGGGTCCGGGACCCAGTACTTC.